This T cell receptor beta chain was captured by sequencing in a study of cytomegalovirus exposure and HLA in healthy donors. For this clone: The target antigen is unknown.

Study-wide points: Prior analysis indicated that the majority of TCR beta V segments exhibited productivity approximately 90% or approximately 30% of the time. Indistinguishable V segments, including TRBV6-2 and TRBV6-3, were excluded.

Use of 60 Vbeta and 13 Jbeta primers characterized the PCR. TCRdb keeps only in-frame clones here, not all; method: immunoSEQ multiplex PCR. The repertoire holds approximately 210,000 clones, 80% to 90% seen once, with 1% to 1.5% in the top ten. Germline CDR1 and CDR2: MNHEY and SVGAGI. V lost 5 bases and J lost 5; bases outside the gene matches: 5. The CDR3 length is 15 residues. The receptor was derived from a man aged 30-40 years in good health and CMV-seronegative. This sequence joins TRBV6-5 and TRBJ2-2; TRBD2 aligns across 10 bases. The material sequenced was PBMCs. CDR3 sequence: CASSTGTSDTGELFF. Written as DNA, the CDR3 is TGTGCCAGCAGTACCGGGACTAGCGATACCGGGGAGCTGTTTTTT.